Shown below are 14 T cell receptor beta chains from a single sample sequenced in a study of blood T cell repertoires in COVID-19. Generated by immunoSEQ multiplex PCR, the TCRdb table keeps only in-frame clones and is missing some. The sample includes about 180,000 clones, 75% to 80% of them seen just once. The sequenced sample was peripheral blood. Receptors originate from an older woman with acute or convalescent COVID-19.

The chain links TRBV19 to TRBJ2-1; 9 bases agree with TRBD1. Germline V lookup: CDR1 LNHDA, CDR2 SQIVND (reference sequence). This CDR3 region has 15 residues. With 6 bases clipped from V and 1 base from J, the junction kept 4 bases outside the gene matches. CDR3 nucleotide sequence: TGTGCCAGTAGCCGGGACAGGGAGTCCTACAATGAGCAGTTCTTC. Translation gives CASSRDRESYNEQFF.

The chain is built from TRBV19 and TRBJ2-1; 8 bases align to TRBD1. The CDR3 runs 14 residues. Germline V gene sequence: CDR1 LNHDA, CDR2 SQIVND (reference sequence). Germline trimming cut 7 bases from V and 8 bases from J; bases unmatched to any gene: 10. Here the CDR3 reads CASTDSTGAHEQFF. The CDR3 DNA reads TGTGCCAGTACCGACTCGACAGGGGCCCATGAGCAGTTCTTC.

This clone was picked up many times. This chain joins TRBV6-5 and TRBJ2-7, with D hard to call. CDR1 and CDR2 (germline): MNHEY, SVGAGI. The V and J ends lost 7 bases and 0 bases respectively, with 16 bases between them. The CDR3 extends over 15 amino acids. CDR3 in amino acids: CASMVQEGSSYEQYF. Written as DNA, the CDR3 is TGTGCCAGCATGGTTCAGGAAGGAAGCTCCTACGAGCAGTACTTC.

The gene calls are TRBV9 and TRBJ1-3; D not resolved. CDR1 and CDR2 (germline): SGDLS, YYNGEE. The CDR3 runs 16 residues. Trimming took off 4 bases at V and 4 bases at J, with 18 bases between the two ends. CDR3 coding DNA: TGTGCCAGCAGCTCCCACGGTACAGACAAGGGAAACACCATATATTTT. The encoded protein is CASSSHGTDKGNTIYF.

This rearrangement joins TRBV3-1 (or the pseudogene TRBV3-2) to TRBJ1-5; D is undetermined. CDR1 is LGHDT, CDR2 YNNKEL, per germline (reference sequence). V lost 4 bases and J lost 6, with 7 bases in between. CDR3 length: 12 residues. CDR3 nucleotides: TGTGCCAGCAGCCTCGGTGGTCAGCCCCAGCATTTT. Translated, it gives CASSLGGQPQHF.

This clone was observed once. This chain joins TRBV7-8 and TRBJ2-1, with 9 bases that match TRBD2. The CDR3 has 16 residues. V lost 5 bases, J lost 0 bases, and 5 bases stayed unmatched. The V gene's germline CDR1 is SGHVS and CDR2 FQNEAQ. This CDR3 is CASSTTSGSSYNEQFF. The DNA for the CDR3 is TGTGCCAGCAGCACGACTAGCGGATCCTCCTACAATGAGCAGTTCTTC.

In this sample, this clone turned up once. The V call is TRBV19, the J call TRBJ1-2; D uncertain. The germline CDR1 and CDR2 sequences are LNHDA and SQIVND (reference sequence). This CDR3 has 13 residues. V lost 6 bases, J lost 2 bases, and 10 bases lay in between. The CDR3 coding sequence is TGTGCCAGTAGACCCGACACCAACTATGGCTACACCTTC. It translates to CASRPDTNYGYTF.

This chain uses TRBV4-1 with TRBJ1-2, with 8 nucleotides matching TRBD1. CDR1 and CDR2 from the germline V gene are MGHRA and YSYEKL. The CDR3 loop spans 14 amino acids. After removal of 2 bases from V and 2 bases from J, the junction contained 1 base not matched to a gene. Here the CDR3 DNA reads TGCGCCAGCAGCCAAAGGACAGGGAACTATGGCTACACCTTC. This codes for CASSQRTGNYGYTF.

This clone occurred once. The V and J genes are TRBV6-1 and TRBJ1-3; D ambiguous. V lost 2 bases and J 0 bases, leaving 8 bases between the germline ends. The CDR3 has 15 amino acids. In germline, CDR1 is MNHNS, CDR2 SASEGT. CDR3 DNA sequence: TGTGCCAGCAGTGAACGGGATTTCTCTGGAAACACCATATATTTT. As protein: CASSERDFSGNTIYF.

The genes are TRBV5-1 and TRBJ1-3; 9 nucleotides agree with TRBD1. With 0 bases clipped from V and 2 bases from J, the junction kept 3 bases outside the gene matches. CDR3 length: 16 amino acids. The germline V gene encodes CDR1 SGHRS and CDR2 YFSETQ. In DNA, the CDR3 is TGCGCCAGCAGCTTGGCCGGGACAGGGACTGGAAACACCATATATTTT. Amino acid sequence: CASSLAGTGTGNTIYF.

With regard to this clone: At one end the junction does not follow the germline gene, possibly because of a read error. This chain links TRBV11-2 with TRBJ2-2, with 10 bases fitting TRBD2. Looked up from germline, CDR1 is SGHAT and CDR2 is FQNNGV. The CDR3 covers 24 residues. CDR3 sequence: CASSLEDASGRNQNQGMNTGELFF. In DNA, the CDR3 is TGTGCCAGCAGTTTAGAGGATGCTAGCGGGAGAAACCAAAATCAGGGAATGAACACCGGGGAGCTGTTTTTT.

This sequence joins TRBV6-6 and TRBJ1-6; perhaps TRBD1 as D (5 bases). Trimming pared 5 bases from V and 10 bases from J, leaving 12 bases between. Germline V lookup: CDR1 MNHNY, CDR2 SVGAGI (reference sequence). This CDR3 spans 13 amino acids. The CDR3 DNA follows: TGTGCCAGCAGTCGCCAAGGGGTCTCACCCCTCCACTTT. Its protein product is CASSRQGVSPLHF.

V usage is TRBV3-1 (or the pseudogene TRBV3-2) and J usage is TRBJ1-4, with D possibly being TRBD1 (5 bases). V lost 2 bases and J lost 1, with 8 bases in between. The germline V gene has CDR1 LGHDT and CDR2 YNNKEL (reference sequence). The CDR3 totals 15 residues. In DNA, the CDR3 is TGTGCCAGCAGCCAAAATCAGGGAACTAATGAAAAACTGTTTTTT. Translating it yields CASSQNQGTNEKLFF.

This rearrangement joins TRBV30 to TRBJ2-5, with D perhaps matching TRBD2 (5 bases). Germline V gene lookup returns CDR1 GTSNPN and CDR2 SVGIG (reference sequence). V lost 4 bases and J 4 bases, leaving 16 bases between the germline ends. CDR3 size: 14 residues. Here the CDR3 DNA reads TGTGCCTGGACATCTGGCGTTGGAGGAGAGACCCAGTACTTC. It yields the protein CAWTSGVGGETQYF.